The clone carrying this TCR beta chain is classed as medium-sized (0.01 to 0.1%) by frequency. The antigen remains unidentified. Multiplex touch-down PCR amplified TRB using TRB-A and TRB-B pools in one tube. TCRdb reworked the multiplex PCR reads into one entry per CDR3 protein, no DNA. Its listing shows fewer than 3,000 distinct CDR3 sequences. This entry belongs to a study of T cell clusters in autoimmune cytopenias. Findings of the study overall: Physiological T cell clusters of healthy donors were apparently absent in primary autoimmune cytopenia patients.

Roughly 40,000 genome equivalents of blood DNA were amplified for TRB. Germline V CDR1 and CDR2: SGHDT, YYEEEE. The CDR3 is made up of 15 amino acids. This TCR was recovered from a human donor with an autoimmune cytopenia or autoimmune hepatitis (not recorded which). The rearrangement uses TRBV5-6 and TRBJ1-4; the TRBD1 assignment by TCRdb is unverifiable without DNA. The sequenced sample was peripheral blood. CDR3 loop: CASSSTGGADEKLFF.